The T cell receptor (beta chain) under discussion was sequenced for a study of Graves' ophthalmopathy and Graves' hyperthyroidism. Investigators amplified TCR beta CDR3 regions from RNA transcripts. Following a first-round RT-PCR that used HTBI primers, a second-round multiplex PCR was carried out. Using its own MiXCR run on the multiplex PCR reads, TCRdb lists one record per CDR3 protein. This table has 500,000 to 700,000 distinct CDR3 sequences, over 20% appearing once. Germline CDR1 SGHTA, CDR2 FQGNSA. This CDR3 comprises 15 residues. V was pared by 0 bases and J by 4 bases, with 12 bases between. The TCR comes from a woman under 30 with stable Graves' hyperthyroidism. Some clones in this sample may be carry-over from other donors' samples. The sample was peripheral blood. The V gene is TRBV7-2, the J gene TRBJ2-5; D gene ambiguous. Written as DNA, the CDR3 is TGTGCCAGCAGCTTAGCCCTGACGATGATAGAGACCCAGTACTTC. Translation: CASSLALTMIETQYF. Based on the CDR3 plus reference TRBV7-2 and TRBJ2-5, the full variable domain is GAGVSQSPSNKVTEKGKDVELRCDPISGHTALYWYRQSLGQGLEFLIYFQGNSAPDKSGLPSDRFSAERTGGSVSTLTIQRTQQEDSAVYLCASSLALTMIETQYFGPGTRLLVL.